This passage covers 24 T cell receptor beta chains from one sample sequenced in a study of T cell responses to AZD1222 COVID-19 vaccine. Assay: immunoSEQ multiplex PCR; the TCRdb copy retains only in-frame clones and omits some. The data show some 170,000 clones, 92% seen once. The specimen comprised peripheral blood, sampled on day 0 of MenACWY control vaccination. The receptors originated from an adult in good health.

This sequence joins TRBV7-8 and TRBJ1-2; D call uncertain. V lost 5 bases to trimming and J lost 8 bases, with 12 bases between them. Germline V gives CDR1 SGHVS, CDR2 FQNEAQ. This CDR3 region has 12 residues. The CDR3 sequence: CASSPNAGGYTF. In DNA form, the CDR3 reads TGTGCCAGCAGCCCCAACGCTGGGGGCTACACCTTC.

This clone appeared a few times. The rearrangement joins TRBV6-5 to TRBJ2-7; possibly TRBD1 or TRBD2 for D (5 bases each). The CDR3 totals 15 residues. CDR1 and CDR2 (germline): MNHEY, SVGAGI. V lost 6 bases, J lost 2 bases, and 17 bases lay in between. The DNA of the CDR3 is TGTGCCAGCAGCCCGGGACGGGACGGAGCCTACGAGCAGTACTTC. Translating it yields CASSPGRDGAYEQYF.

This CDR3 reads CSVGISNYGYTF. As DNA, the CDR3 is TGCAGCGTTGGGATTTCGAACTATGGCTACACCTTC. This chain joins TRBV29-1 and TRBJ1-2; D uncertain. Looked up from germline, CDR1 is SQVTM and CDR2 is ANQGSEA. Trimming took off 4 bases at V and 2 bases at J, with 8 bases between the two ends. The CDR3 loop spans 12 amino acids.

The chain combines TRBV19 with TRBJ1-5, with D possibly TRBD1 on 5 matching bases. CDR1 is LNHDA, CDR2 SQIVND, per germline (reference sequence). CDR3 length equals 14 residues. The V and J ends lost 5 bases and 5 bases respectively, with 13 bases between them. DNA of the CDR3: TGTGCCAGTAGTCCCGACAGCGGGCATCAGCCCCAGCATTTT. Translation gives CASSPDSGHQPQHF.

CDR3 protein: CASSSRTGGELFF. The CDR3 DNA sequence: TGTGCCAGCAGCTCCCGTACTGGCGGGGAGCTGTTTTTT. The V call is TRBV7-8, the J call TRBJ2-2; D ambiguous. Germline V gene sequence: CDR1 SGHVS, CDR2 FQNEAQ. Trimming pared 4 bases from V and 7 bases from J, leaving 10 bases between. CDR3 length: 13 amino acids.

This chain connects TRBV7-2 to TRBJ2-7, with 7 bases fitting TRBD2. V gave up 6 bases and J gave up 3 bases; unmatched junction bases: 11. Germline loops: CDR1 SGHTA, CDR2 FQGNSA. CDR3 length equals 15 residues. CDR3 nucleotides: TGTGCCAGCAGGGATTTGGGAGGGCTCATCTACGAGCAGTACTTC. As protein: CASRDLGGLIYEQYF.

This chain joins TRBV5-4 and TRBJ2-4; D might be TRBD1 (7 bases). Germline lookup yields CDR1 SGHNT and CDR2 YYREEE (reference sequence). Trimming pared 1 base from V and 8 bases from J, leaving 13 bases between. This CDR3 is built from 14 residues. The CDR3 protein is CASSLLGGGDIQYF. CDR3 nucleotides: TGTGCCAGCAGCTTGCTAGGGGGCGGGGACATTCAGTACTTC.

CDR3 nucleotides: TGTGCCAGCAGTCTAGGGGACAGGACCGGAGGCTACACCTTC. Translation: CASSLGDRTGGYTF. The chain employs TRBV7-8 and TRBJ1-2; 8 positions match TRBD1. CDR3 length: 14 amino acids. Germline V gene data show CDR1 as SGHVS and CDR2 as FQNEAQ. Unmatched junction bases numbered 11, after V lost 6 bases and J lost 8 bases.

This clone was recorded only once. V is TRBV5-5 and J is TRBJ2-2, with TRBD1 as a possible D gene (5 bases). Per germline, CDR1 SGHKS and CDR2 YYEKEE (reference sequence). V dropped 2 bases and J dropped 4 bases, with 15 bases sitting between them. The CDR3 has 16 amino acids. The CDR3: CASSFVKGRSTGELFF. The CDR3 DNA sequence: TGTGCCAGCAGCTTTGTCAAGGGGCGCAGCACCGGGGAGCTGTTTTTT.

The chain combines TRBV6-5 with TRBJ2-3; D is perhaps TRBD2 (5 bases). The length of the CDR3 is 15 residues. CDR1 MNHEY and CDR2 SVGAGI come from the germline V gene. Trimming pared 5 bases from V and 1 base from J, leaving 13 bases between. CDR3 coding DNA: TGTGCCAGCAGTCCTATAGCCGGGGGCACAGATACGCAGTATTTT. Residues: CASSPIAGGTDTQYF.

The J gene is TRBJ1-2, the V gene TRBV5-1, with 9 bases that match TRBD1. The length of the CDR3 is 16 residues. V dropped 0 bases and J dropped 4; count of bases not matched to a gene: 7. Germline CDR1 reads SGHRS; CDR2 reads YFSETQ. The CDR3, as DNA: TGCGCCAGCAGCTTGGAGGGACAGGGTCGAGGCTATGGCTACACCTTC. Translation: CASSLEGQGRGYGYTF. Looking up the rest from reference TRBV5-1 and TRBJ1-2 gives the full variable domain: KAGVTQTPRYLIKTRGQQVTLSCSPISGHRSVSWYQQTPGQGLQFLFEYFSETQRNKGNFPGRFSGRQFSNSRSEMNVSTLELGDSALYLCASSLEGQGRGYGYTFGSGTRLTVV.

This clone was recorded once. The V call is TRBV5-6, the J call TRBJ2-2, with 8 bases identical to TRBD1. This CDR3 is built from 16 residues. Per germline, CDR1 SGHDT and CDR2 YYEEEE. With 6 bases clipped from V and 0 bases from J, the junction kept 7 bases outside the gene matches. The CDR3 protein is CASNPGDRTNTGELFF. In DNA form, the CDR3 reads TGTGCCAGCAACCCGGGGGACAGGACGAACACCGGGGAGCTGTTTTTT.

This CDR3 is CASIGLQETQYF. Here the CDR3 DNA reads TGTGCCAGCATAGGACTACAAGAGACCCAGTACTTC. V and J are TRBV6-5 and TRBJ2-5, with D possibly matching TRBD2 (6 bases). V shed 7 bases and J shed 2 bases, with 8 bases lying between them. The CDR3 totals 12 residues. Germline V CDR1 and CDR2: MNHEY, SVGAGI.

V usage is TRBV18 and J usage is TRBJ1-2; a possible D gene is TRBD1 (6 bases). CDR3 length equals 14 residues. Looked up from germline, CDR1 is KGHSH and CDR2 is LQKENI. Trimming pared 0 bases from V and 4 bases from J, leaving 9 bases between. In DNA, the CDR3 is TGTGCCAGCTCACCACCGACAGGACGCTATGGCTACACCTTC. Its translation is CASSPPTGRYGYTF.

This chain connects TRBV18 to TRBJ1-1; D is undetermined. The V end was cut by 5 bases, the J end by 10 bases, with 11 bases between. Germline V gene data show CDR1 as KGHSH and CDR2 as LQKENI. This CDR3 comprises 11 residues. CDR3 protein: CASSSTRVAFF. The CDR3 coding sequence is TGTGCCAGCTCATCTACCCGGGTAGCTTTCTTT.

This clone was recorded only once. The chain combines TRBV5-6 with TRBJ2-3, with D unclear. CDR1 and CDR2 from the germline V gene are SGHDT and YYEEEE. The CDR3 consists of 13 residues. V dropped 2 bases and J dropped 1 base, with 5 bases sitting between them. The CDR3 sequence: CASSFDRTDTQYF. The CDR3 DNA is TGTGCCAGCAGCTTTGATCGCACAGATACGCAGTATTTT.

Here the CDR3 DNA reads TGTGCCAGCTCACCACGAGGGTTCGACGGAGGCTACACCTTC. Protein product: CASSPRGFDGGYTF. The chain is built from TRBV18 and TRBJ1-2, with D unresolved. The CDR3 consists of 14 residues. CDR1 is KGHSH and CDR2 is LQKENI in the germline V gene. The V gene lost 1 base and the J gene lost 8 bases, with 14 bases spanning the gap.

This chain uses TRBV5-5 with TRBJ1-1, with 7 bases identical to TRBD1. Germline V gene sequence: CDR1 SGHKS, CDR2 YYEKEE (reference sequence). This CDR3 has 15 residues. J gave up 1 base and V 3 bases, and 6 bases lay outside the gene matches. CDR3 DNA: TGTGCCAGCAGCTACCGGGACAGCGGGAACACTGAAGCTTTCTTT. Translated, it gives CASSYRDSGNTEAFF.

This clone was found once. The J gene is TRBJ2-1, the V gene TRBV5-1, with 7 bases matching TRBD2. The germline gives CDR1 SGHRS, CDR2 YFSETQ. The CDR3 length is 15 residues. V shed 1 base and J 9 bases; nucleotides not matched to a gene: 10. The CDR3 sequence: CASSLQWGREGEQFF. The CDR3 DNA reads TGCGCCAGCAGCTTGCAATGGGGCAGGGAGGGTGAGCAGTTCTTC.

The V gene is TRBV3-1 (or the pseudogene TRBV3-2), the J gene TRBJ1-4, with D uncertain. This CDR3 has 12 amino acids. V gave up 6 bases and J gave up 11 bases, with 13 bases separating them. Germline CDR1 reads LGHDT; CDR2 reads YNNKEL (reference sequence). The CDR3 nucleotides are TGTGCCAGCAGTCCACATCCCTGGAAACTGTTTTTT. Translated: CASSPHPWKLFF.

The chain has TRBV4-3 and TRBJ1-2; 7 bases are shared with TRBD1. The germline CDR1 and CDR2 sequences are LGHNA and YSLEER. The ends lost 2 bases at V and 2 bases at J; junction bases unmatched: 5. CDR3 length: 15 residues. CDR3 in amino acids: CASSQTPGQNYGYTF. The DNA of the CDR3 is TGCGCCAGCAGCCAAACCCCGGGACAGAACTATGGCTACACCTTC.

The rearrangement uses TRBV23-1 and TRBJ1-5, with 11 bases fitting TRBD1. TRBV23-1 falls under the ORF class, with uncertain function. The CDR3 has 18 amino acids. After removal of 4 bases from V and 5 bases from J, the junction contained 13 bases not matched to a gene. The DNA of the CDR3 is TGCGCCAGCAGTCCGGACAGGGGGCGCGAATTTGCTGATCAGCCCCAGCATTTT. Amino acid sequence: CASSPDRGREFADQPQHF.

The chain uses TRBV4-1 and TRBJ2-3; D unresolved. The length of the CDR3 is 13 residues. Germline V CDR1 and CDR2: MGHRA, YSYEKL. V was pared by 1 base and J by 5 bases, with 7 bases between. The CDR3 region is CASSQGLGDTQYF. In DNA, the CDR3 is TGCGCCAGCAGCCAAGGATTGGGAGATACGCAGTATTTT.

The chain couples TRBV28 to TRBJ2-1; 11 bases align to TRBD2. Germline assignment: CDR1 MDHEN and CDR2 SYDVKM. The CDR3 has 16 residues. Trimming cost V 6 bases and J 0 bases; bases outside gene matches: 4. The CDR3 here is CASRPTSGSSYNEQFF. The CDR3 nucleotides read TGTGCCAGCAGGCCTACTAGCGGGAGCTCCTACAATGAGCAGTTCTTC.